Below are 21 T cell receptor beta chains sequenced from a single sample in a study of CD8 T cells in ankylosing spondylitis. Overall study results and limits: Ankylosing spondylitis blood appeared to carry a characteristic TCR beta motif of eight or nine highly homologous variants.

TCRdb analysed the 5' RACE reads with MiXCR anew, one entry per CDR3 protein. The table lists approximately 540,000 distinct CDR3 sequences, more than 9.5% of them singletons, with nearly 7% in the top ten. Their recognized antigens are unknown. Sequencing was carried out using blood, either unsorted or a sorted T cell fraction (not recorded which). The receptors stem from a male donor with ankylosing spondylitis.

In this sample, this clonotype turned up a few times. This sequence joins TRBV3-1 and TRBJ2-5; no clear D gene. Germline V CDR1 and CDR2: LGHDT, YNNKEL (reference sequence). The CDR3 runs 14 residues. V lost 0 bases to trimming and J lost 2 bases, with 7 bases between them. CDR3 residues: CASSQEGIQETQYF. DNA for the CDR3: TGTGCCAGCAGCCAAGAGGGAATACAAGAGACCCAGTACTTC.

Only a few counts were recorded for this clonotype. The chain is built from TRBV18 and TRBJ1-6; 7 nucleotides line up with TRBD1. V shed 0 bases and J 4 bases; nucleotides not matched to a gene: 0. There are 15 residues in the CDR3. Germline values: CDR1 KGHSH, CDR2 LQKENI. The CDR3 here is CASSPPGQYNSPLHF. The CDR3 bases are TGTGCCAGCTCACCACCGGGACAGTATAATTCACCCCTCCACTTT.

The chain combines TRBV7-2 with TRBJ2-7, with D unclear. V was trimmed by 4 bases and J by 0 bases, leaving 10 bases between them. The CDR3 sequence is 14 residues long. The V gene's germline CDR1 is SGHTA and CDR2 FQGNSA. In nucleotides, the CDR3 is TGTGCCAGCAGCTCTAAGAGCCTCTCCTACGAGCAGTACGTC. It codes for CASSSKSLSYEQYV.

V usage is TRBV27 and J usage is TRBJ1-2; D gene unclear. V gave up 0 bases and J gave up 4 bases, with 9 bases separating them. The CDR3 runs 14 residues. Germline V lookup: CDR1 MNHEY, CDR2 SMNVEV (reference sequence). The CDR3 here is CASSLSGRSYGYTF. The CDR3 DNA follows: TGTGCCAGCAGTTTATCTGGCAGATCCTATGGCTACACCTTC.

This chain links TRBV7-9 with TRBJ1-1; D is uncertain. The length of the CDR3 is 16 residues. The V gene lost 5 bases and the J gene lost 1 base, with 17 bases spanning the gap. Germline CDR1 is SEHNR and CDR2 is FQNEAQ (reference sequence). In nucleotides, the CDR3 is TGTGCCAGCAGCCCCATACTACAGAAACGGAACACTGAAGCTTTCTTT. Protein: CASSPILQKRNTEAFF.

The rearrangement links TRBV30 to TRBJ2-1; 7 bases are shared with TRBD2. The germline V gene has CDR1 GTSNPN and CDR2 SVGIG (reference sequence). J gave up 5 bases and V 0 bases, and 7 bases lay outside the gene matches. The length of the CDR3 is 15 residues. The CDR3 reads CAWSVTGRPNNEQFF. DNA of the CDR3: TGTGCCTGGAGTGTAACCGGGAGGCCAAACAATGAGCAGTTCTTC.

The chain uses TRBV20-1 and TRBJ2-2, with D perhaps matching TRBD2 (5 bases). The germline V gene encodes CDR1 DFQATT and CDR2 SNEGSKA (reference sequence). Trimming took off 4 bases at V and 1 base at J, with 10 bases between the two ends. The CDR3 runs to 14 residues. The CDR3 sequence is CSATRSENTGELFF. CDR3 nucleotides: TGCAGTGCTACCCGTAGCGAGAACACCGGGGAGCTGTTTTTT.

This clonotype was seen a handful of times. The J gene is TRBJ2-7, the V gene TRBV20-1; D is unclear. CDR1 and CDR2 (germline): DFQATT, SNEGSKA (reference sequence). The CDR3 length is 13 residues. V lost 3 bases and J lost 2, with 11 bases in between. The DNA of the CDR3 is TGCAGTGCTAGTCATACTGCCACCTACGAGCAGTACTTC. Its protein is CSASHTATYEQYF.

This clonotype has more than one count but fewer than ten. The chain couples TRBV10-3 to TRBJ1-2; D uncertain. This CDR3 comprises 13 residues. V was clipped by 3 bases and J by 0 bases, with 5 bases between them. CDR1 and CDR2 (germline): ENHRY, SYGVKD. CDR3 amino acids: CAISDDTNYGYTF. CDR3 nucleotide sequence: TGTGCCATCAGTGACGACACTAACTATGGCTACACCTTC.

A word on this clonotype: A much larger clonotype is one base distant, so this may be a read error. The chain joins TRBV10-3 to TRBJ1-1; TRBD1 matches 7 bases. J was trimmed by 4 bases and V by 10 bases; bases with no gene match: 15. The germline CDR1 and CDR2 sequences are ENHRY and SYGVKD. The CDR3 has 15 amino acids. CDR3 residues: CATSQSQGDGTEAFF. The CDR3 DNA follows: TGTGCCACGAGCCAATCCCAGGGGGATGGCACTGAAGCTTTCTTT.

This clonotype was detected ten times or more. V and J are TRBV27 and TRBJ2-5, with 7 bases fitting TRBD2. The CDR3 covers 13 residues. Germline V gene lookup returns CDR1 MNHEY and CDR2 SMNVEV (reference sequence). V lost 5 bases, J lost 5 bases, and 5 bases stayed unmatched. The CDR3 sequence is CASSISGWETQYF. CDR3 DNA: TGTGCCAGCAGTATTAGCGGGTGGGAGACCCAGTACTTC.

The chain recombines TRBV7-2 with TRBJ2-1; 10 bases line up with TRBD2. After removal of 5 bases from V and 4 bases from J, the junction contained 8 bases not matched to a gene. CDR1 and CDR2 (germline): SGHTA, FQGNSA. The CDR3 sequence is 16 residues long. DNA for the CDR3: TGTGCCAGCAGCAGAAGAGGGACTAGCGTTTACAATGAGCAGTTCTTC. It specifies CASSRRGTSVYNEQFF. The full variable domain, rest sourced from reference TRBV7-2 and TRBJ2-1, is GAGVSQSPSNKVTEKGKDVELRCDPISGHTALYWYRQSLGQGLEFLIYFQGNSAPDKSGLPSDRFSAERTGGSVSTLTIQRTQQEDSAVYLCASSRRGTSVYNEQFFGPGTRLTVL.

The rearrangement links TRBV6-1 to TRBJ2-5; tentatively, D is TRBD2 (6 bases). CDR1 MNHNS and CDR2 SASEGT come from the germline V gene. The CDR3 is 13 residues long. Trimming removed 4 bases from V and 3 bases from J, with 9 bases in between. CDR3 DNA: TGTGCCAGCAGTGTGGGGACTGAAGAGACCCAGTACTTC. Its protein is CASSVGTEETQYF.

The sample holds a few counts of this clonotype. This chain joins TRBV11-2 and TRBJ2-1; TRBD2 agrees at 7 bases. V shed 2 bases, J shed 7 bases, and the junction held 11 bases outside the gene matches. The germline V gene has CDR1 SGHAT and CDR2 FQNNGV. CDR3 length: 16 amino acids. The CDR3 DNA is TGTGCCAGCAGCTTATGGCCGGGAGGCGGTCGTAATGAGCAGTTCTTC. It encodes CASSLWPGGGRNEQFF.

This clonotype was detected only a few times. The chain employs TRBV5-1 and TRBJ2-1; a possible D gene is TRBD1 (5 bases). V shed 2 bases and J shed 9 bases, with 9 bases lying between them. The CDR3 is 12 amino acids. Germline CDR1 is SGHRS and CDR2 is YFSETQ. The CDR3 loop reads CASSLQDAEQFF. CDR3 DNA sequence: TGCGCCAGCAGCTTACAGGATGCTGAGCAGTTCTTC.

This chain connects TRBV20-1 to TRBJ2-3, with D possibly matching TRBD1 (6 bases). The CDR3 spans 14 residues. The germline V and J ends were trimmed by 5 bases and 3 bases, with 15 bases remaining between them. Looked up from germline, CDR1 is DFQATT and CDR2 is SNEGSKA (reference sequence). The CDR3 here is CSASAPGVTDTQYF. CDR3 sequence (DNA): TGCAGTGCTTCTGCCCCAGGGGTGACAGATACGCAGTATTTT.

The chain is built from TRBV5-5 and TRBJ2-7, with TRBD2 identical over 7 bases. In germline, CDR1 is SGHKS, CDR2 YYEKEE (reference sequence). Germline trimming cut 3 bases from V and 11 bases from J; bases unmatched to any gene: 8. The CDR3 totals 12 residues. In DNA, the CDR3 is TGTGCCAGCAGCTCCCGGTGGGGGGGAGAGTACTTC. Translation gives CASSSRWGGEYF.

This clonotype was found a few times. This chain joins TRBV24-1 and TRBJ2-7, with unresolved D. CDR1 and CDR2 (germline): KGHDR, SFDVKD. The CDR3 length is 13 residues. The germline V and J ends were trimmed by 1 base and 3 bases, with 6 bases remaining between them. This chain's CDR3 is CATSDLNSYEQYF. As DNA, the CDR3 is TGTGCCACCAGTGATTTAAACAGCTACGAGCAGTACTTC.

The chain has TRBV12-3 or TRBV12-4 and TRBJ2-1; 7 nucleotides match TRBD1. Losses at the gene ends were 2 bases for V and 5 bases for J; bases not matched to a gene: 6. There are 15 residues in the CDR3. DNA of the CDR3: TGTGCCAGCAGTTTAACAGGGGCCGAGGACAATGAGCAGTTCTTC. Protein sequence: CASSLTGAEDNEQFF.

CDR3 nucleotide sequence: TGTGCCACCAGTGACCCAGAACAGGGATTAGACTATGGCTACACCTTC. It translates to CATSDPEQGLDYGYTF. The chain carries TRBV24-1 and TRBJ1-2, with a possible D match to TRBD1 (6 bases). CDR3 size: 16 residues. CDR1 is KGHDR and CDR2 is SFDVKD in the germline V gene. V was shortened by 4 bases and J by 3 bases, with 17 bases between the two germline ends.

This clonotype was seen only a few times. The V gene is TRBV5-1, the J gene TRBJ2-1, with 7 nucleotides matching TRBD1. The CDR3 contains 13 residues. After removal of 6 bases from V and 9 bases from J, the junction contained 9 bases not matched to a gene. The germline V gene encodes CDR1 SGHRS and CDR2 YFSETQ. CDR3 sequence reads: CASMLQGLSEQFF. CDR3 DNA: TGCGCCAGCATGTTACAGGGGCTAAGTGAGCAGTTCTTC.